The 20 T cell receptor beta chains reported below all come from one sample, sequenced in a study of CD8+ T cells in alopecia areata. RNA, once extracted, was reverse transcribed into cDNA for use as the sequencing template. The data were produced by immunoSEQ multiplex PCR, yet TCRdb's version contains in-frame clones alone and is incomplete. The sample carries about 120,000 clones, about 54% recorded once. Treatment defined: oral pan-JAK inhibitor, 5-10 mg twice daily. Sequencing was performed on CD8+ T cells sorted from blood, taken at week 4, from a patient treated with tofacitinib. These receptor sequences come from a human donor with alopecia areata.

This clone was detected a few times. The chain employs TRBV30 and TRBJ2-2; 8 bases map to TRBD1. Germline lookup yields CDR1 GTSNPN and CDR2 SVGIG (reference sequence). The CDR3 consists of 16 residues. V shed 0 bases and J 4 bases; nucleotides not matched to a gene: 7. Here the CDR3 DNA reads TGTGCCTGGAGTGTACGGGTGACAGGGGTCACCGGGGAGCTGTTTTTT. This translates into CAWSVRVTGVTGELFF.

The CDR3 reads CASRRGIDNSPLHF. DNA for the CDR3: TGTGCCAGCAGACGGGGGATAGACAATTCACCCCTCCACTTT. The chain recombines TRBV25-1 with TRBJ1-6; tentatively, D is TRBD1 (5 bases). CDR1 MGHDK and CDR2 SYGVNS come from the germline V gene. The CDR3 extends over 14 amino acids. V lost 6 bases and J lost 7, with 13 bases in between.

The chain uses TRBV29-1 and TRBJ1-1; perhaps TRBD1 as D (5 bases). This CDR3 is 13 amino acids long. Germline lookup yields CDR1 SQVTM and CDR2 ANQGSEA. V gave up 4 bases and J gave up 5 bases, with 14 bases separating them. The CDR3 sequence is CSVVGSWGTEAFF. The DNA for the CDR3 is TGCAGCGTTGTCGGGTCCTGGGGGACTGAAGCTTTCTTT.

This sequence joins TRBV6-1 and TRBJ2-1, with 11 bases identical to TRBD2. Germline V gives CDR1 MNHNS, CDR2 SASEGT. V shed 3 bases and J 4 bases; nucleotides not matched to a gene: 8. There are 17 residues in the CDR3. CDR3 sequence (DNA): TGTGCCAGCAGTGACCTAACCGGGACTAGCGGATACAATGAGCAGTTCTTC. It translates to CASSDLTGTSGYNEQFF.

In its sample, this clone was seen a few times. The chain has TRBV29-1 and TRBJ1-2; D might be TRBD1 (6 bases). CDR3 length: 12 residues. V shed 6 bases and J shed 3 bases, with 11 bases lying between them. Germline lookup yields CDR1 SQVTM and CDR2 ANQGSEA. The DNA of the CDR3 is TGCAGCGTACGACAGGCCGACTATGGCTACACCTTC. Its translation is CSVRQADYGYTF.

The gene calls are TRBV15 and TRBJ1-1; a weak D match, TRBD1 (6 bases). Germline-derived CDR1 and CDR2 are LNHNV and YYDKDF (reference sequence). The CDR3 contains 17 residues. The germline V and J ends were trimmed by 0 bases and 0 bases, with 14 bases remaining between them. The CDR3 sequence is CATSREGAVGMNTEAFF. The CDR3 DNA sequence: TGTGCCACCAGCAGAGAGGGGGCGGTGGGCATGAACACTGAAGCTTTCTTT.

The genes are TRBV29-1 and TRBJ1-1; 11 bases are a match to TRBD1. The CDR3 consists of 13 residues. V trimming: 7 bases; J trimming: 4 bases; junction bases outside the gene matches: 5. Per germline, CDR1 SQVTM and CDR2 ANQGSEA. The CDR3 loop is CSAGDRGTTEAFF. CDR3 nucleotides: TGCAGCGCCGGGGACAGGGGGACCACTGAAGCTTTCTTT.

This clone was counted between two and nine times. This chain uses TRBV7-9 with TRBJ2-7; tentatively, D is TRBD1 (6 bases). The CDR3 has 16 residues. The germline V gene has CDR1 SEHNR and CDR2 FQNEAQ (reference sequence). Trimming cost V 0 bases and J 3 bases, with 15 bases left between them. The DNA of the CDR3 is TGTGCCAGCAGCTTAGCGCTTGGGTTCAGGGGCTACGAGCAGTACTTC. Residues: CASSLALGFRGYEQYF.

V and J are TRBV29-1 and TRBJ2-7, with no clear D. The V end lost 6 bases, the J end lost 2 bases, and 11 bases lay between the germline ends. The CDR3 covers 12 residues. In germline, CDR1 is SQVTM, CDR2 ANQGSEA. CDR3 DNA sequence: TGCAGCGTGTGTGAGGTCACCTACGAGCAGTACTTC. Protein sequence: CSVCEVTYEQYF.

This clone was counted between two and nine times. The chain is built from TRBV20-1 and TRBJ2-5; D may be TRBD1 (6 bases). The J call may be incorrect, as the DNA end agrees better with TRBJ2-7. Germline V lookup: CDR1 DFQATT, CDR2 SNEGSKA (reference sequence). The CDR3 is 11 amino acids. CDR3 bases: TGCAGTGCTAGACAGGGGTACGAGCAGTACTTC. As protein: CSARQGYEQYF.

The J gene is TRBJ1-5, the V gene TRBV30; D uncertain. Between the trimmed V and J ends, which lost 3 bases and 6 bases, there was a span of 9 bases. This CDR3 is built from 12 residues. The germline V gene encodes CDR1 GTSNPN and CDR2 SVGIG (reference sequence). CDR3 in amino acids: CAWSPGVQPQHF. In DNA form, the CDR3 reads TGTGCCTGGAGCCCTGGGGTTCAGCCCCAGCATTTT.

This clone was found a few times. The chain carries TRBV29-1 and TRBJ1-4; D not certain. The CDR3 length is 16 residues. CDR1 is SQVTM, CDR2 ANQGSEA, per germline. The ends were cut back, 7 bases at V and 6 bases at J, with 24 bases in the middle. CDR3 sequence reads: CSGALRTKIGDEKLFF. The CDR3 DNA sequence: TGCAGCGGCGCTTTAAGAACCAAAATCGGGGATGAAAAACTGTTTTTT.

A few counts support this clone. The chain recombines TRBV29-1 with TRBJ2-7; possibly TRBD2 for D (5 bases). This CDR3 contains 12 residues. Trimming cost V 4 bases and J 6 bases, with 13 bases left between them. Germline CDR1 and CDR2: SQVTM and ANQGSEA. The CDR3 loop is CSVVSGSGEQYF. In nucleotides, the CDR3 is TGCAGCGTTGTATCGGGGAGCGGCGAGCAGTACTTC.

The chain combines TRBV27 with TRBJ1-6; no definite D call. V lost 5 bases and J 9 bases, leaving 11 bases between the germline ends. The CDR3 sequence is 13 residues long. Germline V gene sequence: CDR1 MNHEY, CDR2 SMNVEV (reference sequence). The CDR3 DNA follows: TGTGCCAGCAGTGATTGGGTCGGTTCACCCCTCCACTTT. Translation: CASSDWVGSPLHF.

Written as DNA, the CDR3 is TGTGCCAGCAGTTCCCCCAGGAATGAGCAGTTCTTC. Its protein product is CASSSPRNEQFF. This rearrangement joins TRBV13 to TRBJ2-1; D is unresolved. CDR3 length: 12 residues. The V end was cut by 6 bases, the J end by 7 bases, with 10 bases between. CDR1 is PRHDT and CDR2 is FYEKMQ in the germline V gene (reference sequence).

This CDR3 reads CASMGQQGSQPQHF. The CDR3 DNA follows: TGTGCCAGTATGGGTCAACAGGGGAGTCAGCCCCAGCATTTT. This rearrangement joins TRBV19 to TRBJ1-5, with TRBD1 identical over 7 bases. V lost 7 bases, J lost 6 bases, and 9 bases stayed unmatched. The V gene's germline CDR1 is LNHDA and CDR2 SQIVND (reference sequence). The CDR3 is made up of 14 amino acids.

The chain is built from TRBV13 and TRBJ2-7; possibly TRBD2 for D (6 bases). The CDR3 extends over 16 amino acids. Germline lookup yields CDR1 PRHDT and CDR2 FYEKMQ (reference sequence). The ends were cut back, 0 bases at V and 2 bases at J, with 14 bases in the middle. The CDR3 reads CASSLGVAALPYEQYF. As DNA, the CDR3 is TGTGCCAGCAGCTTAGGTGTAGCGGCCCTACCCTACGAGCAGTACTTC.

The chain joins TRBV4-1 to TRBJ1-6; D not resolved. The CDR3 contains 15 residues. The germline gives CDR1 MGHRA, CDR2 YSYEKL. With 4 bases removed from V and 10 bases from J, the gap between germline ends came to 17 bases. The CDR3 bases are TGCGCCAGCAGCCTCCGGGGAGGAGAAGGATCACCCCTCCACTTT. Translated: CASSLRGGEGSPLHF.

This clone was found a few times. The chain is built from TRBV18 and TRBJ2-1, with D possibly being TRBD1 (6 bases). The germline V and J ends were trimmed by 5 bases and 8 bases, with 10 bases remaining between them. This CDR3 region has 12 residues. Germline-derived CDR1 and CDR2 are KGHSH and LQKENI. Written as DNA, the CDR3 is TGTGCCAGCTCAGATTACAGGGATGAGCAGTTCTTC. It codes for CASSDYRDEQFF. Based on the CDR3 plus reference TRBV18 and TRBJ2-1, the full variable domain is NAGVMQNPRHLVRRRGQEARLRCSPMKGHSHVYWYRQLPEEGLKFMVYLQKENIIDESGMPKERFSAEFPKEGPSILRIQQVVRGDSAAYFCASSDYRDEQFFGPGTRLTVL.

V gene TRBV7-9 combines with J gene TRBJ2-7; a weak D match, TRBD2 (5 bases). Germline V CDR1 and CDR2: SEHNR, FQNEAQ (reference sequence). The CDR3 is 14 residues long. V lost 6 bases and J 3 bases, leaving 15 bases between the germline ends. In DNA form, the CDR3 reads TGTGCCAGCAGTTTGGACTCCCGAATCTACGAGCAGTACTTC. Protein: CASSLDSRIYEQYF. Full variable domain (rest looked up from reference TRBV7-9 and TRBJ2-7): DTGVSQNPRHKITKRGQNVTFRCDPISEHNRLYWYRQTLGQGPEFLTYFQNEAQLEKSRLLSDRFSAERPKGSFSTLEIQRTEQGDSAMYLCASSLDSRIYEQYFGPGTRLTVT.